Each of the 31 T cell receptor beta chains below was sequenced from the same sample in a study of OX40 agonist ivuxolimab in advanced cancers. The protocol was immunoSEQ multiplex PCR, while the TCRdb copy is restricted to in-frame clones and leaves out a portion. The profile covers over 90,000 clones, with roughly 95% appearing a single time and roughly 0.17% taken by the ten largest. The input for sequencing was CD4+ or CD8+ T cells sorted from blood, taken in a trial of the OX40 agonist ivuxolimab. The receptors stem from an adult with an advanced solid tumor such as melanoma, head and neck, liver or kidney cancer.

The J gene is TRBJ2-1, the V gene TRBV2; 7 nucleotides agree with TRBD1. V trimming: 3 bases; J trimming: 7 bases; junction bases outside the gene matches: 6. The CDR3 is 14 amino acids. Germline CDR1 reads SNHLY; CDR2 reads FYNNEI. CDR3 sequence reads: CASSDLLQGNEQFF. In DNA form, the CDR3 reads TGTGCCAGCAGTGACCTCCTACAGGGGAATGAGCAGTTCTTC.

Here the CDR3 DNA reads TGTGCCAGCAGTTCAACAGGGAAGTCCGAAAAACTGTTTTTT. This translates into CASSSTGKSEKLFF. This chain connects TRBV2 to TRBJ1-4; a weak D match, TRBD1 (6 bases). V dropped 5 bases and J dropped 8 bases, with 15 bases sitting between them. The CDR3 contains 14 residues. Germline values: CDR1 SNHLY, CDR2 FYNNEI. The complete variable domain, with remaining parts taken from reference TRBV2 and TRBJ1-4, reads EPEVTQTPSHQVTQMGQEVILRCVPISNHLYFYWYRQILGQKVEFLVSFYNNEISEKSEIFDDQFSVERPDGSNFTLKIRSTKLEDSAMYFCASSSTGKSEKLFFGSGTQLSVL.

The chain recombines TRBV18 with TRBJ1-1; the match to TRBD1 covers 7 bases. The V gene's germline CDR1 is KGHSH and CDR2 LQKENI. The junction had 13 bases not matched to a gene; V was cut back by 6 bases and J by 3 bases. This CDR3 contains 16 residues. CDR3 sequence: CASSAGTDSFYTEAFF. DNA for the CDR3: TGTGCCAGCTCCGCCGGGACAGATAGTTTTTACACTGAAGCTTTCTTT.

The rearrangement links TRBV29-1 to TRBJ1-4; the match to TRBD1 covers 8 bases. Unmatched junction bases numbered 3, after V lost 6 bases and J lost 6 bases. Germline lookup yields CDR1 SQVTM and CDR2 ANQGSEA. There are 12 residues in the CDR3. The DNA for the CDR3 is TGCAGCGTCGCACAGGGGGATGAAAAACTGTTTTTT. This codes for CSVAQGDEKLFF.

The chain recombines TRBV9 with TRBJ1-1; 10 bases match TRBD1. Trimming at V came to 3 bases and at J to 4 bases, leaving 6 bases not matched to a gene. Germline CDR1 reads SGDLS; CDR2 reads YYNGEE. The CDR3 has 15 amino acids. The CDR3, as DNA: TGTGCCAGCAGCGCGACAGGGGGCCCCGGCACTGAAGCTTTCTTT. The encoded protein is CASSATGGPGTEAFF.

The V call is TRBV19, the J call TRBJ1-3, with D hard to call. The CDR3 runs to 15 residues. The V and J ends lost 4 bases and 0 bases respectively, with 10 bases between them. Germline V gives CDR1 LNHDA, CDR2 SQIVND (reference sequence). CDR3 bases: TGTGCCAGTAGTACCCAGGTTTCCTCTGGAAACACCATATATTTT. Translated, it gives CASSTQVSSGNTIYF.

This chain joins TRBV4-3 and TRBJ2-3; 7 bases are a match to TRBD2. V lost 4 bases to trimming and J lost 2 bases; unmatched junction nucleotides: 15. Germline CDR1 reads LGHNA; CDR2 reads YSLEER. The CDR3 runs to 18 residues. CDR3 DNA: TGCGCCAGCAGCCCATTGGGGGGGACTGGACTTACCACAGATACGCAGTATTTT. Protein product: CASSPLGGTGLTTDTQYF.

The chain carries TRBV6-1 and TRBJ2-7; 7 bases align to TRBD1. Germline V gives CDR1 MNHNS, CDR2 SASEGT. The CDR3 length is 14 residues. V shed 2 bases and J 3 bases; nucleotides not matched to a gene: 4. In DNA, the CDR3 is TGTGCCAGCAGTGAAACGGGACAGCTCTACGAGCAGTACTTC. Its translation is CASSETGQLYEQYF.

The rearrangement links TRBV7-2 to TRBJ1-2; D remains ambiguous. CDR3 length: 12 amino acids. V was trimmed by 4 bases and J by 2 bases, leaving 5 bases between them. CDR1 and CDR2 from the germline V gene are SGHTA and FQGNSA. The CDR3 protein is CASSWVNYGYTF. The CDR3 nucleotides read TGTGCCAGCAGCTGGGTAAACTATGGCTACACCTTC.

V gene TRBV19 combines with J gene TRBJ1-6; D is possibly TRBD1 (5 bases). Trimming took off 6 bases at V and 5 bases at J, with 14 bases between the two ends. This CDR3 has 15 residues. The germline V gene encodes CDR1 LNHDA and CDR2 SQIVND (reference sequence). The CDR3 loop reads CASSPIDRDNSPLHF. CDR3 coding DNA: TGTGCCAGTAGCCCGATCGACAGAGATAATTCACCCCTCCACTTT.

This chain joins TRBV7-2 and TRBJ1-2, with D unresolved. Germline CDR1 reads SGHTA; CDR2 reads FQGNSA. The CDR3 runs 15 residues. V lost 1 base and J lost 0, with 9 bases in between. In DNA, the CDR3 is TGTGCCAGCAGCTTAGGGCAGGTTACTAACTATGGCTACACCTTC. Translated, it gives CASSLGQVTNYGYTF.

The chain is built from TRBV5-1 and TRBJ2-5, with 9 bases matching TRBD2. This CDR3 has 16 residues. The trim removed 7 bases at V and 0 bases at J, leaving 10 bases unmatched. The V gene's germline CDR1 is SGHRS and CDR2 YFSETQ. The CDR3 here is CASDRGLAGNQETQYF. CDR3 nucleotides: TGCGCCAGCGACCGGGGTCTAGCGGGGAACCAAGAGACCCAGTACTTC.

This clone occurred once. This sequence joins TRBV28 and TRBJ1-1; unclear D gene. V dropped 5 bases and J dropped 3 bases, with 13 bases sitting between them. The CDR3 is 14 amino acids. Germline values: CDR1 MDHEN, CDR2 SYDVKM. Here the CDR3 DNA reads TGTGCCAGCAGTCCCTTGGGGTGGGACACTGAAGCTTTCTTT. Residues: CASSPLGWDTEAFF.

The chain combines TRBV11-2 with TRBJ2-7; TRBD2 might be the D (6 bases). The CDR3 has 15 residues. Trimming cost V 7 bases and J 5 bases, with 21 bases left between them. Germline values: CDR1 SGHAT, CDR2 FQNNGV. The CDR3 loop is CASIPFGVSGHEQYF. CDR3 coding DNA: TGTGCCAGCATCCCGTTCGGTGTTAGCGGCCACGAGCAGTACTTC.

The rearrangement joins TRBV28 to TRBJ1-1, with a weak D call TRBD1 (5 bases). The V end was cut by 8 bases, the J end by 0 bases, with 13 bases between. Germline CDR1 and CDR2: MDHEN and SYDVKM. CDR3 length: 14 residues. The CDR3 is CASRAGAMNTEAFF. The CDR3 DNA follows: TGTGCCAGCCGAGCCGGGGCCATGAACACTGAAGCTTTCTTT.

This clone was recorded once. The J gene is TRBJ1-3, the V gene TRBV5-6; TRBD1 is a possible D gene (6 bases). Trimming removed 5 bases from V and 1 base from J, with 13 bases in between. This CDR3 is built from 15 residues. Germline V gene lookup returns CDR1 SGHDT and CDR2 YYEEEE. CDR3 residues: CASSTFGQSGNTIYF. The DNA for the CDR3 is TGTGCCAGCAGTACGTTCGGACAGTCTGGAAACACCATATATTTT. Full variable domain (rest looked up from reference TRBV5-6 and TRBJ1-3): DAGVTQSPTHLIKTRGQQVTLRCSPKSGHDTVSWYQQALGQGPQFIFQYYEEEERQRGNFPDRFSGHQFPNYSSELNVNALLLGDSALYLCASSTFGQSGNTIYFGEGSWLTVV.

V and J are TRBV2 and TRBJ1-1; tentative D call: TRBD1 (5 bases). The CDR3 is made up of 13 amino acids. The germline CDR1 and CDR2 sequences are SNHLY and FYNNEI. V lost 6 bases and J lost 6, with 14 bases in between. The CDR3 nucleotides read TGTGCCAGCAGGCAGGGTGAGCCCTCTGAAGCTTTCTTT. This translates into CASRQGEPSEAFF.

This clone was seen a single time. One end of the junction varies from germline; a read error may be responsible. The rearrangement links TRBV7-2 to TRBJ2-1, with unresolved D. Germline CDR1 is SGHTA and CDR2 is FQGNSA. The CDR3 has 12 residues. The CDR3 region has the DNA TGTGCCGGCAGCTTAGCTCACAATGAGCAGTTCTTC. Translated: CAGSLAHNEQFF.

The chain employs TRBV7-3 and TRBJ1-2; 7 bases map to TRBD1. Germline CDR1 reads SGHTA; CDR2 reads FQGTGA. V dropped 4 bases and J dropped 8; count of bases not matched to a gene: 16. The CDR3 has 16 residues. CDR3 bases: TGTGCCAGCAGCTCTTCCGGGACAGTGCTCGGGGAGGGCTACACCTTC. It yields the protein CASSSSGTVLGEGYTF.

This CDR3 reads CASSQPTGGTMGDTQYF. CDR3 sequence (DNA): TGCGCCAGCAGCCAACCGACAGGGGGTACAATGGGAGATACGCAGTATTTT. The gene calls are TRBV4-3 and TRBJ2-3; TRBD1 aligns across 9 bases. CDR3 size: 17 residues. The trim removed 2 bases at V and 5 bases at J, leaving 11 bases unmatched. Germline lookup yields CDR1 LGHNA and CDR2 YSLEER.

The CDR3: CASSYSVGELFF. The CDR3 coding sequence is TGTGCCAGCAGTTACTCAGTAGGGGAGCTGTTTTTT. The J gene is TRBJ2-2, the V gene TRBV6-5; D not certain. Trimming cost V 0 bases and J 8 bases, with 4 bases left between them. The CDR3 contains 12 residues. Germline CDR1 is MNHEY and CDR2 is SVGAGI.

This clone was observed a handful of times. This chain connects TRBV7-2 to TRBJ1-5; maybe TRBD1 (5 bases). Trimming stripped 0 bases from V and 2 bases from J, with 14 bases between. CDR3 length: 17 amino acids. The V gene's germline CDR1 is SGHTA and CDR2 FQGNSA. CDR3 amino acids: CASSLASGGLGNQPQHF. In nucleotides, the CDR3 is TGTGCCAGCAGCTTAGCGAGCGGGGGTTTGGGCAATCAGCCCCAGCATTTT.

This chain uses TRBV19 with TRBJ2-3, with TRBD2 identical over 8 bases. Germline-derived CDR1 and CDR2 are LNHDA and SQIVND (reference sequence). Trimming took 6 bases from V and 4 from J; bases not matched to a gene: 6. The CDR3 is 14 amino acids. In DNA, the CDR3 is TGTGCCAGTAGGCGGGCTAGCGGGTCAGATACGCAGTATTTT. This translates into CASRRASGSDTQYF.

DNA for the CDR3: TGTGCCAGCAGCCAAGACTCTGGACTAGCGGGAGATTTCGTAGGGTACAATGAGCAGTTCTTC. It encodes CASSQDSGLAGDFVGYNEQFF. The rearrangement uses TRBV4-2 and TRBJ2-1; 13 bases are a match to TRBD2. Per the germline V gene, CDR1 is LGHNA and CDR2 is YNFKEQ. Trimming took 0 bases from V and 4 from J; bases not matched to a gene: 15. The CDR3 sequence is 21 residues long.

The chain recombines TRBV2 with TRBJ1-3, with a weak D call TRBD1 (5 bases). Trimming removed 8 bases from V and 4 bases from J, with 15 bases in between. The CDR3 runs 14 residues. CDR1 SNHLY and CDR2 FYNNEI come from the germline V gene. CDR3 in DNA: TGTGCCAGCGCAGGGCCTCTTGCCGGAAACACCATATATTTT. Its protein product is CASAGPLAGNTIYF. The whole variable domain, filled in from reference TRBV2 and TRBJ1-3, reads EPEVTQTPSHQVTQMGQEVILRCVPISNHLYFYWYRQILGQKVEFLVSFYNNEISEKSEIFDDQFSVERPDGSNFTLKIRSTKLEDSAMYFCASAGPLAGNTIYFGEGSWLTVV.

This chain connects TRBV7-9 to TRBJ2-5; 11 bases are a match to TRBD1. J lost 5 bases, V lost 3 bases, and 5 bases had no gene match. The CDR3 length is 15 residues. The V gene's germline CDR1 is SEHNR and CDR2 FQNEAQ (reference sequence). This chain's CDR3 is CASSFSGTGGETQYF. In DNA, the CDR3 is TGTGCCAGCAGCTTCTCCGGGACAGGGGGGGAGACCCAGTACTTC.

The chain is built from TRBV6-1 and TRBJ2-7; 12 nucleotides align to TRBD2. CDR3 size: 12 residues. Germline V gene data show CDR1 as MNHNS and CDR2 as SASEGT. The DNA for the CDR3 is TGTGCCAGCAGCGGGACTAGCGGGCCAAGAAACGTC. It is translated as CASSGTSGPRNV.

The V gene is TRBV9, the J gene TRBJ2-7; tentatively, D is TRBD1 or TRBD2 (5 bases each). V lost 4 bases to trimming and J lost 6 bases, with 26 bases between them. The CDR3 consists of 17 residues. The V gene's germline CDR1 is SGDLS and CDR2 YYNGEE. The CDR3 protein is CASSLHGDPRVPTEQYF. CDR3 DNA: TGTGCCAGCAGCCTCCACGGGGACCCCCGGGTGCCTACCGAGCAGTACTTC.

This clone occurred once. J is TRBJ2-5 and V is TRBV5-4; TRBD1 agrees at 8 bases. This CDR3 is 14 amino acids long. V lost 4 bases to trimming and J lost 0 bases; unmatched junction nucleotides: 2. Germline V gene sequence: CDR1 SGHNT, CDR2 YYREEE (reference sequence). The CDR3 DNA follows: TGTGCCAGCAGCCGACAGGGGAACCAAGAGACCCAGTACTTC. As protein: CASSRQGNQETQYF.

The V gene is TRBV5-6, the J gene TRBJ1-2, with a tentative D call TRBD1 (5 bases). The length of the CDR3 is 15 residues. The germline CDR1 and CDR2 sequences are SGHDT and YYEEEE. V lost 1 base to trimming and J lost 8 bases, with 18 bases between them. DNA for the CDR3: TGTGCCAGCAGCTTGTTGGACACCCCCTATAGGGGCTACACCTTC. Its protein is CASSLLDTPYRGYTF.

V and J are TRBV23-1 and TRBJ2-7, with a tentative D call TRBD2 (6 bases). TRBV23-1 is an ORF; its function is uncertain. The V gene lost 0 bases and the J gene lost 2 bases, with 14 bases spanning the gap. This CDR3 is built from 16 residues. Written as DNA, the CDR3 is TGCGCCAGCAGTCAATCGCGGTGGCGGGAAACCTACGAGCAGTACTTC. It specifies CASSQSRWRETYEQYF.